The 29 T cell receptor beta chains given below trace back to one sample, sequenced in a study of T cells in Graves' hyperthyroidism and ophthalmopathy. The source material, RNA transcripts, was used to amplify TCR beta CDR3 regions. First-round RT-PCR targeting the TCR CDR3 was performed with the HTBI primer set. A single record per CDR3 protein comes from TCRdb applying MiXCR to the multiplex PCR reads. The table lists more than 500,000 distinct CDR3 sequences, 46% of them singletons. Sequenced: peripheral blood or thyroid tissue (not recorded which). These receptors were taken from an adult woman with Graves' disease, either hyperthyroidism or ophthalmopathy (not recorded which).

CDR3 region: CASSFRVAGANVLTF. CDR3 DNA: TGTGCCAGCAGCTTCAGGGTGGCAGGGGCCAACGTCCTGACTTTC. V and J are TRBV7-9 and TRBJ2-6, with D possibly matching TRBD1 (5 bases). This CDR3 has 15 amino acids. Germline V lookup: CDR1 SEHNR, CDR2 FQNEAQ (reference sequence). Between the trimmed V and J ends, which lost 3 bases and 4 bases, there was a span of 10 bases. Full variable domain (remainder filled in from reference TRBV7-9 and TRBJ2-6): DTGVSQNPRHKITKRGQNVTFRCDPISEHNRLYWYRQTLGQGPEFLTYFQNEAQLEKSRLLSDRFSAERPKGSFSTLEIQRTEQGDSAMYLCASSFRVAGANVLTFGAGSRLTVL.

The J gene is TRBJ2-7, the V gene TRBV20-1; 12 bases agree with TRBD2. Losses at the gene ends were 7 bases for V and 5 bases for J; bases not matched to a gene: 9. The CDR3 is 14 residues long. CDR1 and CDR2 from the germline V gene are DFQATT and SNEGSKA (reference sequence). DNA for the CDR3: TGCAGTGTAGCGACTAGCGGGAGAAGGGACGAGCAGTACTTC. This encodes CSVATSGRRDEQYF.

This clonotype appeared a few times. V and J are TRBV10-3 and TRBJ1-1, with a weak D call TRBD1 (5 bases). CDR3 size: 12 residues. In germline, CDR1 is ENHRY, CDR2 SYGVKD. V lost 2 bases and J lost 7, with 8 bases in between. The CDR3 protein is CAISETGNEAFF. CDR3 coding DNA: TGTGCCATCAGTGAGACAGGCAATGAAGCTTTCTTT.

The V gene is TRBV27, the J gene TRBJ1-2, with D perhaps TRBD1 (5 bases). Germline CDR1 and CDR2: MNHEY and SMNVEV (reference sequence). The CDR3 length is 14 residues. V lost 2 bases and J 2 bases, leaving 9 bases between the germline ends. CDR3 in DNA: TGTGCCAGCAGTTTAGGGGCATTCAACTATGGCTACACCTTC. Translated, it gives CASSLGAFNYGYTF.

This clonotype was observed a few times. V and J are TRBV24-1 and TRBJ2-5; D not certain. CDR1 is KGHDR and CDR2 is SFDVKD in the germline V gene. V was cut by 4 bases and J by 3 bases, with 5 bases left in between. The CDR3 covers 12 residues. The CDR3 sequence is CATSDREETQYF. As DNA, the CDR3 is TGTGCCACCAGTGACCGTGAAGAGACCCAGTACTTC.

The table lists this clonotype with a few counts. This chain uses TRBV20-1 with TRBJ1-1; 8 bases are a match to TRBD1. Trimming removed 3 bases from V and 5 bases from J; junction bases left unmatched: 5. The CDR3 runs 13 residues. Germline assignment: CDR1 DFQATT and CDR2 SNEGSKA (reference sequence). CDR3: CSASVTGETEAFF. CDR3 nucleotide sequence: TGCAGTGCTAGTGTGACAGGGGAAACTGAAGCTTTCTTT.

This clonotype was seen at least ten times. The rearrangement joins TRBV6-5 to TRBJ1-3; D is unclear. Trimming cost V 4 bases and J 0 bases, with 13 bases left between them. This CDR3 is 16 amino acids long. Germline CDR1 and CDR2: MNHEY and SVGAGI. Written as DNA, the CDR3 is TGTGCCAGCAGTTCCAGGCCATATATCTCTGGAAACACCATATATTTT. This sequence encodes CASSSRPYISGNTIYF.

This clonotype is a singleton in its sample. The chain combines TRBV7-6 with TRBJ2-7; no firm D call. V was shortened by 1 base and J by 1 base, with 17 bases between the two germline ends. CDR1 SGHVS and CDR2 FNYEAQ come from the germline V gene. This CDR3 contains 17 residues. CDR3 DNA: TGTGCCAGCAGCTTAGTTGGGTCCGACTCTTTTTCCTACGAGCAGTACTTC. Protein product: CASSLVGSDSFSYEQYF.

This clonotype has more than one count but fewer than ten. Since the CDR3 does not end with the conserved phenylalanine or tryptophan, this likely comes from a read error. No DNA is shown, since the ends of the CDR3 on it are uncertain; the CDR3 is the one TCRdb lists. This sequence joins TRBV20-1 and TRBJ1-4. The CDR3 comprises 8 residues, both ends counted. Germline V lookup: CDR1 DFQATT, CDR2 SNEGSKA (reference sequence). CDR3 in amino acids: CSAGQGHY.

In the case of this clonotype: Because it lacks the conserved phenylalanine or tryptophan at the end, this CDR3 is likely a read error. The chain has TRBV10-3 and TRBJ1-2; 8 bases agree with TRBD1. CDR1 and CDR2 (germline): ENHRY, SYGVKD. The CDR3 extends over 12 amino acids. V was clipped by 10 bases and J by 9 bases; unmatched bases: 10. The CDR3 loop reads CATGDRRLSYTS. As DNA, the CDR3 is TGTGCCACCGGGGACAGGCGACTAAGCTACACCTCC.

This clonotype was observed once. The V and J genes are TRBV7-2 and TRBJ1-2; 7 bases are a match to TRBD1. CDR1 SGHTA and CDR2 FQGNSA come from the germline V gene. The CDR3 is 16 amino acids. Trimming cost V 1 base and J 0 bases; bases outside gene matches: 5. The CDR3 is CASSLVGTATNYGYTF. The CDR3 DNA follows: TGTGCCAGCAGCTTAGTGGGGACAGCGACTAACTATGGCTACACCTTC.

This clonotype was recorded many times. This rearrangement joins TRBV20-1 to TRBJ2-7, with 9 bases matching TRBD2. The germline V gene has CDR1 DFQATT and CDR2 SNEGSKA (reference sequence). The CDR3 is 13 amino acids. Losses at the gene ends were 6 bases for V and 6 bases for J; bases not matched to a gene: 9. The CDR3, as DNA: TGCAGTGCCCTAAGGCAAGCGGGAGGCGAGCAGTACTTC. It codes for CSALRQAGGEQYF.

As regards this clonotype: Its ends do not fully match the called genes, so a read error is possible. Here the CDR3 reads CATSDILDGHTF. The CDR3 nucleotides are TGTGCCACCAGTGATATCCTTGATGGCCACACCTTC. V is TRBV24-1 and J is TRBJ1-2; the D is unclear. The CDR3 totals 12 residues. Germline V gives CDR1 KGHDR, CDR2 SFDVKD.

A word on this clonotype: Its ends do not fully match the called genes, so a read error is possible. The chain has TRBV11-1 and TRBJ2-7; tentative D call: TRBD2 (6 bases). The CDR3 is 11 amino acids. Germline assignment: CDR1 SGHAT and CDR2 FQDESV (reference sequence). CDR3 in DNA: TGTGCCAGCAGCTTGGACTACGAGCATTACTTC. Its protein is CASSLDYEHYF.

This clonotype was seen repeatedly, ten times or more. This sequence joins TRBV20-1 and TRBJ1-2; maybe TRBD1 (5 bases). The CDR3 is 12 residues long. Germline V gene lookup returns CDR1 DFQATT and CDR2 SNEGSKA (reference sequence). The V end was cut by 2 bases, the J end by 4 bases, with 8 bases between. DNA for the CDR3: TGCAGTGCTAGAACCGGGACCTATGGCTACACCTTC. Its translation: CSARTGTYGYTF.

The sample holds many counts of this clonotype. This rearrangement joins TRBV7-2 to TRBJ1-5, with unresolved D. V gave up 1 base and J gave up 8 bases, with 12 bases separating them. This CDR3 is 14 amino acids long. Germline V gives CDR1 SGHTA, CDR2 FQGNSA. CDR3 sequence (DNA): TGTGCCAGCAGCTTAGGTGGGAGAAATAAGCCCCAGCATTTT. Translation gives CASSLGGRNKPQHF.

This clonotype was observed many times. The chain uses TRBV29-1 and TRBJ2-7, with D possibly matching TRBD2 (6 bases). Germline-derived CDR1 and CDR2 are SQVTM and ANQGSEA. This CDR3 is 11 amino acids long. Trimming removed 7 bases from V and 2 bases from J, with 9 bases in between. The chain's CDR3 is CSARGTYEQYF. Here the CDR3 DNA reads TGCAGCGCCCGGGGGACCTACGAGCAGTACTTC.

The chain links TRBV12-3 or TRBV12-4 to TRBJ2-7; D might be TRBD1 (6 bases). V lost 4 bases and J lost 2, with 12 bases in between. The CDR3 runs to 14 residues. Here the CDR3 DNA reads TGTGCCAGCAGTTCGCCGGACAGAGCCTACGAGCAGTACTTC. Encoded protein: CASSSPDRAYEQYF.

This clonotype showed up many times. As DNA, the CDR3 is TGCGCCAGCAGCCCGGGACTAGCGGGAGTCACCGGGGAGCTGTTTTTT. Translated: CASSPGLAGVTGELFF. The chain uses TRBV5-1 and TRBJ2-2; 14 nucleotides align to TRBD2. From germline, CDR1 is SGHRS and CDR2 YFSETQ. The CDR3 sequence is 16 residues long. The V and J ends lost 4 bases and 4 bases, in that order; junction bases with no gene match: 3.

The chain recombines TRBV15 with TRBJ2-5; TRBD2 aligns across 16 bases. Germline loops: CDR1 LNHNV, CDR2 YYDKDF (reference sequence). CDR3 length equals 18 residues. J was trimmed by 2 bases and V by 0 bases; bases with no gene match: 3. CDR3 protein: CATSRDGGLAGGQETQYF. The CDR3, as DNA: TGTGCCACCAGCAGAGATGGGGGACTAGCGGGAGGGCAAGAGACCCAGTACTTC.

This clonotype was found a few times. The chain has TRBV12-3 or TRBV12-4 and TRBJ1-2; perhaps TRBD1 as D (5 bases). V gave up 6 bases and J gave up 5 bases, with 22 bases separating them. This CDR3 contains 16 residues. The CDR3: CASSAPGRPRDYGYTF. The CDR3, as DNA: TGTGCCAGCAGCGCTCCCGGTAGACCCAGGGATTATGGCTACACCTTC.

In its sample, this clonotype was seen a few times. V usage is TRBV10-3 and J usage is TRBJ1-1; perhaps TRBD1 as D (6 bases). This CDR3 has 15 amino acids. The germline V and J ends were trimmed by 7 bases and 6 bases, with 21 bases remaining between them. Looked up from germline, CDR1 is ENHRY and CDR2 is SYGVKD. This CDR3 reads CAIKKTQGFNAEAFF. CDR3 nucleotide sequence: TGTGCCATCAAGAAAACACAGGGTTTTAACGCTGAAGCTTTCTTT.

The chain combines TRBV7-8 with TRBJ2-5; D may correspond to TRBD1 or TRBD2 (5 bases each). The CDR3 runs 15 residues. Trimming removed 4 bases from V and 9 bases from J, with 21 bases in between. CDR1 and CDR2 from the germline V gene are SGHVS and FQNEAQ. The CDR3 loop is CASSSMSRGNQPQYF. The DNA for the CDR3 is TGTGCCAGCAGCTCAATGAGCCGGGGCAATCAGCCCCAGTACTTC.

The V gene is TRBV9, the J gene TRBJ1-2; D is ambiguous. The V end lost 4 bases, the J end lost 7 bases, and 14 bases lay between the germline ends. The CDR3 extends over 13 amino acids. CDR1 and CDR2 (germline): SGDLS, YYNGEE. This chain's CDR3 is CASSPRLGSGYTF. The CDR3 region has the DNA TGTGCCAGCAGCCCTCGACTAGGAAGTGGCTACACCTTC.

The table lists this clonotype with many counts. DNA of the CDR3: TGTGCCAGCAGTGAATTGGGGCGAAGCAATCAGCCCCAGCATTTT. Translation gives CASSELGRSNQPQHF. This chain connects TRBV2 to TRBJ1-5, with TRBD1 as a possible D gene (5 bases). V shed 2 bases and J shed 1 base, with 9 bases lying between them. There are 15 residues in the CDR3. CDR1 SNHLY and CDR2 FYNNEI come from the germline V gene.

Here the CDR3 DNA reads TGTGCCAGCAGGACTAGCGGGGCCGACATTCAGTACTTC. It is translated as CASRTSGADIQYF. V usage is TRBV2 and J usage is TRBJ2-4; 11 nucleotides line up with TRBD2. The CDR3 loop spans 13 amino acids. The V gene's germline CDR1 is SNHLY and CDR2 FYNNEI. V was clipped by 6 bases and J by 8 bases; unmatched bases: 3.

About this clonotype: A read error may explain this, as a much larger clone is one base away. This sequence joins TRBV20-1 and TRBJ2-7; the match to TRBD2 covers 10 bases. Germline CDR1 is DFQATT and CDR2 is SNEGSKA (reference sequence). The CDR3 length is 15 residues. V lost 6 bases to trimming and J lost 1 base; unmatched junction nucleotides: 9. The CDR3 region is CSAGKGTSVSYEQYF. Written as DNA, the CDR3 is TGCAGTGCAGGGAAAGGGACTAGCGTATCCTACGAGCAGTACTTC.

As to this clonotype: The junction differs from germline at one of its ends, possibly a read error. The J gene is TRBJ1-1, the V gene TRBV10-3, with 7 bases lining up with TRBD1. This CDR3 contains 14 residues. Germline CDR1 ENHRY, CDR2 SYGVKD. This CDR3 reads CAISQGQMNTETFF. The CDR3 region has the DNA TGTGCCATCAGTCAGGGACAGATGAACACTGAAACTTTCTTT.

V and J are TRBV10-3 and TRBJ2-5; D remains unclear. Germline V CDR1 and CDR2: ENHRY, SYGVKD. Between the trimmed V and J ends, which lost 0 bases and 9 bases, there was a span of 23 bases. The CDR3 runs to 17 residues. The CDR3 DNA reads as TGTGCCATCAGTGAGTCGGCAGGTATCTATAGCAATCAGCCCCAGTACTTC. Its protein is CAISESAGIYSNQPQYF.